Listed here are 15 T cell receptor beta chains from one sample, sequenced in a study of early T cells in non-severe SARS-CoV-2 infection. In TCRdb, the 5' RACE reads were re-called with MiXCR into one record per CDR3 protein. The table lists approximately 70,000 distinct CDR3 sequences, around 9.1% of them singletons, with less than 10% in the top ten. Sequenced material: whole blood, taken at baseline. The receptors stem from an adult who was a healthcare worker with PCR-confirmed SARS-CoV-2 infection or an uninfected control (not recorded which).

The chain carries TRBV4-2 and TRBJ2-7, with TRBD1 matching 7 bases. Germline lookup yields CDR1 LGHNA and CDR2 YNFKEQ. V shed 2 bases, J shed 2 bases, and the junction held 6 bases outside the gene matches. The CDR3 sequence is 15 residues long. CDR3 region: CASSQLGDRAYEQYF. CDR3 bases: TGTGCCAGCAGCCAATTGGGAGACAGGGCCTACGAGCAGTACTTC.

This clonotype has ten or more counts. The chain uses TRBV29-1 and TRBJ1-1; no clear D. The CDR3 length is 13 residues. Trimming left V 5 bases short and J 5 bases short, with 15 bases between. From germline, CDR1 is SQVTM and CDR2 ANQGSEA. CDR3 nucleotide sequence: TGCAGCGTTTACCGGACCCCGGGGACTGAAGCTTTCTTT. It encodes CSVYRTPGTEAFF.

This clonotype was observed a few times. This chain joins TRBV12-3 or TRBV12-4 and TRBJ1-5; D uncertain. Trimming stripped 5 bases from V and 10 bases from J, with 12 bases between. This CDR3 is 12 amino acids long. The CDR3 sequence is CASSALVGPQHF. CDR3 in DNA: TGTGCCAGCAGTGCACTCGTAGGACCCCAGCATTTT.

This clonotype has more than one count but fewer than ten. The chain uses TRBV20-1 and TRBJ2-5; no firm D call. This CDR3 is 14 amino acids long. CDR1 is DFQATT and CDR2 is SNEGSKA in the germline V gene (reference sequence). The V end was cut by 6 bases, the J end by 1 base, with 15 bases between. The CDR3 is CSAKVQSSQETQYF. The CDR3 DNA sequence: TGCAGTGCCAAGGTCCAGAGCTCCCAAGAGACCCAGTACTTC.

This clonotype showed up just a few times. This chain uses TRBV6-2 or TRBV6-3 with TRBJ2-1; the D gene is possibly TRBD2 (6 bases). Germline V gene data show CDR1 as MNHEY and CDR2 as SVGEGT. Trimming removed 2 bases at V and 6 bases at J, with 11 bases between. This CDR3 contains 14 residues. The CDR3 reads CASSYAGTLNEQFF. CDR3 bases: TGTGCCAGCAGTTACGCCGGGACTCTCAATGAGCAGTTCTTC.

This clonotype was detected only a few times. The chain couples TRBV12-3 or TRBV12-4 to TRBJ1-1; D gene uncertain. V lost 3 bases to trimming and J lost 5 bases, with 19 bases between them. This CDR3 comprises 16 residues. The CDR3 loop reads CASSFRQMGLGTEAFF. The DNA for the CDR3 is TGTGCCAGCAGTTTTCGGCAAATGGGTCTCGGAACTGAAGCTTTCTTT.

This clonotype has a handful of counts. This chain uses TRBV12-3 or TRBV12-4 with TRBJ2-1, with TRBD2 as a possible D gene (5 bases). The length of the CDR3 is 13 residues. V was clipped by 2 bases and J by 4 bases, with 6 bases between them. The CDR3 loop is CASSLRGYNEQFF. DNA of the CDR3: TGTGCCAGCAGTTTAAGAGGGTACAATGAGCAGTTCTTC.

This clonotype was recorded at least ten times. The chain employs TRBV7-8 and TRBJ2-1; D remains unclear. The CDR3 consists of 15 residues. Germline values: CDR1 SGHVS, CDR2 FQNEAQ. V lost 5 bases and J lost 4, with 15 bases in between. The CDR3 nucleotides are TGTGCCAGCAGCCTGACACCCGACGCTTACAATGAGCAGTTCTTC. This sequence encodes CASSLTPDAYNEQFF.

The V call is TRBV4-3, the J call TRBJ2-7, with a possible D match to TRBD2 (5 bases). The CDR3 length is 13 residues. V gave up 3 bases and J gave up 4 bases, with 10 bases separating them. Germline CDR1 is LGHNA and CDR2 is YSLEER. The CDR3 region is CASSHGLAYEQYF. CDR3 DNA sequence: TGCGCCAGCAGCCATGGTCTAGCTTACGAGCAGTACTTC.

This clonotype has only a few counts. J is TRBJ2-2 and V is TRBV9; the D gene could be TRBD1 or TRBD2 (5 bases each). Deletions cut 5 bases from V and 7 bases from J, with 12 bases between. Looked up from germline, CDR1 is SGDLS and CDR2 is YYNGEE. CDR3 length equals 13 residues. CDR3 region: CASRWDLDGELFF. The CDR3 DNA sequence: TGTGCCAGCAGGTGGGACCTGGACGGGGAGCTGTTTTTT.

This clonotype was recorded at least ten times. The chain is built from TRBV7-3 and TRBJ2-1, with D uncertain. The ends were cut back, 11 bases at V and 8 bases at J, with 19 bases in the middle. The CDR3 spans 13 residues. CDR1 and CDR2 (germline): SGHTA, FQGTGA. The CDR3 coding sequence is TGTGCCTCGGGCGAGGACCACGGGCATGAGCAGTTCTTC. Its translation is CASGEDHGHEQFF.

This clonotype was seen more than once but under ten times. The chain employs TRBV2 and TRBJ1-1; D not resolved. V lost 2 bases and J 2 bases, leaving 9 bases between the germline ends. The CDR3 extends over 14 amino acids. Germline CDR1 SNHLY, CDR2 FYNNEI. The CDR3 spells CASSEPLDNTEAFF. CDR3 nucleotides: TGTGCCAGCAGTGAACCCCTAGACAACACTGAAGCTTTCTTT.

The genes are TRBV5-1 and TRBJ2-1; 10 positions agree with TRBD2. V lost 4 bases to trimming and J lost 3 bases; unmatched junction nucleotides: 13. CDR3 length: 18 residues. Germline CDR1 reads SGHRS; CDR2 reads YFSETQ. CDR3 sequence reads: CASSPPDRTSGIYNEQFF. The DNA of the CDR3 is TGCGCCAGCAGCCCCCCCGACCGGACTAGCGGCATCTACAATGAGCAGTTCTTC.

This clonotype appeared a few times. The J gene is TRBJ2-5, the V gene TRBV2, with a tentative D call TRBD2 (5 bases). The ends were cut back, 7 bases at V and 5 bases at J, with 11 bases in the middle. CDR3 length: 12 amino acids. Germline V CDR1 and CDR2: SNHLY, FYNNEI. CDR3 in DNA: TGTGCCAGCATGGGAACGGGGGAGACCCAGTACTTC. Amino acid sequence: CASMGTGETQYF.

A few counts support this clonotype. The chain couples TRBV2 to TRBJ1-5; D is unclear. The CDR3 runs 15 residues. Trimming cost V 6 bases and J 0 bases, with 12 bases left between them. Germline V gives CDR1 SNHLY, CDR2 FYNNEI. Here the CDR3 DNA reads TGTGCCAGCAGCGCTTCCCGAGGTAGCAATCAGCCCCAGCATTTT. As protein: CASSASRGSNQPQHF.